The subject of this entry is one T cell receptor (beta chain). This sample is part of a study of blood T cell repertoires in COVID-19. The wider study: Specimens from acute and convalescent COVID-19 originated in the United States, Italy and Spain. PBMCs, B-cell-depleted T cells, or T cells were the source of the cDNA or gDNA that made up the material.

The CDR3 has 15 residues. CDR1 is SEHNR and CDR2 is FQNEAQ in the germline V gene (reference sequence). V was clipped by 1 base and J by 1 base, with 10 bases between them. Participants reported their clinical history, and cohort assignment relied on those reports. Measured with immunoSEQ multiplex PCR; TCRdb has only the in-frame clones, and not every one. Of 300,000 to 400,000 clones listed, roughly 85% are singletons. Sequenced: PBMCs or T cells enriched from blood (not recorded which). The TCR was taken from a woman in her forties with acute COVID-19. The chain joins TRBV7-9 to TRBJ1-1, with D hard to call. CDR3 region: CASSLVGRGNTEAFF. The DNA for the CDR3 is TGTGCCAGCAGCTTAGTGGGTCGGGGGAACACTGAAGCTTTCTTT.